A single sample gave rise to the 13 T cell receptor beta chains below, sequenced in a study of blood T cells in healthy people across ages. It was with a sample-barcoded 5' primer and a J-beta primer mix that a second PCR of roughly 7 to 12 cycles was run. TCRdb called the 5' RACE reads again in MiXCR, with one record for every CDR3 protein. Among 2 million or so distinct CDR3 sequences listed, less than 50% were seen once. The sample taken for sequencing was blood. The receptors shown here come from a middle-aged woman in good health.

As for this clonotype: At one of its ends the junction is not consistent with the germline gene, which may arise from a read error. The chain links TRBV14 to TRBJ1-2; weak D call: TRBD1 (6 bases). The CDR3 contains 15 residues. Germline lookup yields CDR1 SGHDN and CDR2 FVKESK. CDR3 region: CASSPRQDYSYGCTF. CDR3 sequence (DNA): TGTGCCAGCAGCCCCCGACAGGATTACTCCTATGGCTGCACCTTC.

The sample holds a few counts of this clonotype. The V call is TRBV11-2, the J call TRBJ2-3, with D perhaps matching TRBD2 (7 bases). Per the germline V gene, CDR1 is SGHAT and CDR2 is FQNNGV. This CDR3 has 19 amino acids. The V gene lost 0 bases and the J gene lost 1 base, with 20 bases spanning the gap. CDR3 sequence: CASSLDLLGGVAGTDTQYF. The DNA of the CDR3 is TGTGCCAGCAGCTTAGATCTTTTAGGGGGGGTAGCTGGCACAGATACGCAGTATTTT.

The chain couples TRBV7-9 to TRBJ1-4; D gene ambiguous. The CDR3 loop spans 14 amino acids. The V end was cut by 5 bases, the J end by 6 bases, with 13 bases between. Germline CDR1 SEHNR, CDR2 FQNEAQ (reference sequence). CDR3 in amino acids: CASSLSGSHEKLFF. In DNA form, the CDR3 reads TGTGCCAGCAGCCTCTCGGGCAGCCATGAAAAACTGTTTTTT. Full variable domain (missing parts from reference TRBV7-9 and TRBJ1-4): DTGVSQNPRHKITKRGQNVTFRCDPISEHNRLYWYRQTLGQGPEFLTYFQNEAQLEKSRLLSDRFSAERPKGSFSTLEIQRTEQGDSAMYLCASSLSGSHEKLFFGSGTQLSVL.

The J gene is TRBJ2-5, the V gene TRBV7-9, with D perhaps assigned TRBD1 or TRBD2 (6 bases each). Trimming left V 5 bases short and J 4 bases short, with 17 bases between. This CDR3 has 15 residues. Germline CDR1 SEHNR, CDR2 FQNEAQ (reference sequence). CDR3 sequence: CASSRTTRGAETQYF. CDR3 DNA: TGTGCCAGCAGCAGGACAACGAGGGGGGCAGAGACCCAGTACTTC.

The gene calls are TRBV20-1 and TRBJ1-6; no reliable D call. Looked up from germline, CDR1 is DFQATT and CDR2 is SNEGSKA (reference sequence). V dropped 3 bases and J dropped 7 bases, with 10 bases sitting between them. The CDR3 spans 13 residues. The DNA of the CDR3 is TGCAGTGCTAGGCAGCAGGAGAATTCACCCCTCCACTTT. It specifies CSARQQENSPLHF.

A few counts support this clonotype. V gene TRBV6-5 combines with J gene TRBJ2-3; 7 bases agree with TRBD2. V shed 5 bases, J shed 5 bases, and the junction held 10 bases outside the gene matches. The CDR3 has 15 residues. Per the germline V gene, CDR1 is MNHEY and CDR2 is SVGAGI. For the CDR3, the DNA is TGTGCCAGCAGTAGCAGTCGATGGGGGGGAGATACGCAGTATTTT. It translates to CASSSSRWGGDTQYF.

The genes are TRBV20-1 and TRBJ2-1; 7 bases fit TRBD2. The CDR3 has 14 residues. Unmatched junction bases numbered 8, after V lost 5 bases and J lost 4 bases. Looked up from germline, CDR1 is DFQATT and CDR2 is SNEGSKA (reference sequence). The CDR3 spells CSALWGGLYNEQFF. For the CDR3, the DNA is TGCAGTGCTTTATGGGGGGGTCTGTACAATGAGCAGTTCTTC.

This clonotype was seen more than once but under ten times. This CDR3 is CASSQPSGGKETQYF. The CDR3 DNA is TGCGCCAGCAGCCAACCTAGCGGGGGAAAAGAGACCCAGTACTTC. This chain connects TRBV4-1 to TRBJ2-5; 10 nucleotides line up with TRBD2. Germline V lookup: CDR1 MGHRA, CDR2 YSYEKL. The CDR3 extends over 15 amino acids. V lost 2 bases to trimming and J lost 3 bases; unmatched junction nucleotides: 3.

This chain connects TRBV6-6 to TRBJ1-2; D unclear. The germline V and J ends were trimmed by 7 bases and 2 bases, with 8 bases remaining between them. This CDR3 spans 12 amino acids. Germline V gene sequence: CDR1 MNHNY, CDR2 SVGAGI (reference sequence). The CDR3 protein is CASTLLNYGYTF. The DNA of the CDR3 is TGTGCCAGCACTTTGTTAAACTATGGCTACACCTTC.

This clonotype has a handful of counts. DNA of the CDR3: TGTGCCAGCAGTCCGGGCACGCATACGCAGTATTTT. Translation: CASSPGTHTQYF. This chain links TRBV27 with TRBJ2-3; the D is unclear. Germline V lookup: CDR1 MNHEY, CDR2 SMNVEV (reference sequence). Trimming took off 5 bases at V and 7 bases at J, with 10 bases between the two ends. The CDR3 extends over 12 amino acids.

The gene calls are TRBV4-2 and TRBJ2-1, with 8 positions matching TRBD2. Unmatched junction bases numbered 13, after V lost 2 bases and J lost 10 bases. Germline V gene data show CDR1 as LGHNA and CDR2 as YNFKEQ. The CDR3 runs to 16 residues. The CDR3 DNA sequence: TGTGCCAGCAGCCAATCATTAGCGGGGAGCTCCTACGAGCAGTTCTTC. Translated: CASSQSLAGSSYEQFF.

J is TRBJ2-1 and V is TRBV28; TRBD1 aligns across 9 bases. Germline V gene lookup returns CDR1 MDHEN and CDR2 SYDVKM. This CDR3 contains 17 residues. With 6 bases clipped from V and 4 bases from J, the junction kept 13 bases outside the gene matches. CDR3 nucleotide sequence: TGTGCCAGCAGCTCAGAGATATGGGGACAGGGATACAATGAGCAGTTCTTC. The encoded protein is CASSSEIWGQGYNEQFF.

J is TRBJ1-5 and V is TRBV7-2, with a tentative D call TRBD1 (5 bases). This CDR3 is 15 amino acids long. Germline lookup yields CDR1 SGHTA and CDR2 FQGNSA. V lost 4 bases to trimming and J lost 4 bases, with 14 bases between them. The CDR3 bases are TGTGCCAGCAGCTCCCACGGAGGGACGAATCAGCCCCAGCATTTT. This translates into CASSSHGGTNQPQHF. The variable domain in full, completed from reference TRBV7-2 and TRBJ1-5, reads GAGVSQSPSNKVTEKGKDVELRCDPISGHTALYWYRQSLGQGLEFLIYFQGNSAPDKSGLPSDRFSAERTGGSVSTLTIQRTQQEDSAVYLCASSSHGGTNQPQHFGDGTRLSIL.